A selection of T cell receptor beta chains follows, all from one sample in a study of metastatic and nonmetastatic thyroid tumors. TCRdb reprocessed the PCR reads using MiXCR. The data show around 41,000 clones, less than 3.5% seen once. The sequencing input was blood. The receptors derive from a female donor with papillary thyroid cancer or a benign thyroid nodule (not recorded which). Some clones in this sample may be carry-over from other donors' samples. Both conserved end residues are part of each CDR3. D genes are given only for firm matches. Only some rows state a clone size, as once, few, many or a class for expanded clones.

d_call clone_size j_call v_call cdr3_aa cdr3_nt
- many TRBJ2-1 TRBV7-9 CASSPSVEAGDSYNEQFF TGTGCCAGCAGCCCATCGGTGGAGGCGGGCGACTCCTACAATGAGCAGTTCTTC
- few TRBJ1-1 TRBV28 CASSVNWNTEAFF TGTGCCAGCAGTGTTAATTGGAACACTGAAGCTTTCTTT
TRBD1 many TRBJ2-3 TRBV14 CASSPRTGFGTDTQYF TGTGCCAGCAGCCCGAGGACAGGTTTCGGCACAGATACGCAGTATTTT
TRBD1 many TRBJ2-7 TRBV5-1 CASSLEGTGGREQYF TGCGCCAGCAGCTTGGAGGGGACAGGGGGGAGAGAGCAGTACTTC
- few TRBJ1-1 TRBV11-3 CASSFRGGGIAFF TGTGCCAGCAGCTTTCGCGGGGGGGGAATCGCTTTCTTT
- - TRBJ2-5 TRBV19 CASSSQGEETQYF TGTGCCAGTAGTAGTCAAGGCGAGGAGACCCAGTACTTC
- - TRBJ1-1 TRBV6-1 CASSQGDVNTEAFF TGTGCCAGCAGTCAAGGGGATGTGAACACTGAAGCTTTCTTT
- - TRBJ1-6 TRBV12-5 CASGREGNSPLHF TGTGCTAGTGGCAGGGAAGGGAATTCACCCCTCCACTTT
TRBD2 few TRBJ2-3 TRBV7-6 CASSLDRLAGGADTQYF TGTGCCAGCAGCTTAGATCGGCTAGCGGGTGGCGCAGATACGCAGTATTTT
TRBD2 few TRBJ2-2 TRBV6-1 CASKLAGDAGELFF TGTGCCAGCAAACTAGCGGGAGACGCCGGGGAGCTGTTTTTT
TRBD2 few TRBJ2-1 TRBV11-1 CASSLASGFNNEQFF TGTGCCAGCAGCTTGGCTAGCGGGTTTAACAATGAGCAGTTCTTC
- few TRBJ1-4 TRBV20-1 CSARGGANEKLFF TGCAGTGCCCGTGGCGGGGCTAATGAAAAACTGTTTTTT
- - TRBJ2-3 TRBV3-1 CASSQRQGTDTQYF TGTGCCAGCAGCCAAAGACAGGGCACAGATACGCAGTATTTT
- few TRBJ1-2 TRBV12-3/TRBV12-4 CVSSLRTDSYGYTF TGTGTCAGCAGTCTAAGGACAGATTCCTATGGCTACACCTTT
TRBD2 many TRBJ2-3 TRBV5-1 CASSPETSADTQYF TGCGCCAGCAGCCCAGAGACTAGCGCAGATACGCAGTATTTT
TRBD1 - TRBJ1-2 TRBV18 CASSPDRGGYTF TGTGCCAGCTCCCCAGACAGGGGTGGCTACACCTTC
- few TRBJ2-1 TRBV2 CASRNRQVTFNEQFF TGTGCCAGCAGGAACAGACAGGTAACGTTCAATGAGCAGTTCTTC
- many TRBJ2-5 TRBV10-2 CASSELETQYF TGCGCCAGCAGTGAGTTAGAGACCCAGTACTTC
TRBD2 many TRBJ2-3 TRBV5-8 CASSLSGRNPDTDTQYF TGTGCCAGCAGCCTTAGCGGGAGGAACCCTGACACAGATACGCAGTATTTT
- many TRBJ2-7 TRBV5-1 CASSYGLGGYEQYF TGCGCCAGCAGCTACGGGCTAGGCGGCTACGAGCAGTACTTC
- - TRBJ1-2 TRBV2 CASSAQGSYGYTF TGTGCCAGCAGTGCACAGGGTAGCTATGGCTACACCTTC
TRBD1 many TRBJ2-1 TRBV13 CASSFGRGYNEQFF TGTGCCAGCAGCTTTGGCAGGGGGTACAATGAGCAGTTCTTC
TRBD2 - TRBJ2-1 TRBV20-1 CSATDRLAVHYNKQFF TGCAGTGCTACAGACCGACTAGCGGTACATTACAATAAGCAGTTCTTC
- few TRBJ1-5 TRBV5-1 CASSHGDSNQPQHF TGCGCCAGCAGCCACGGGGATAGCAATCAGCCCCAGCATTTT
- many TRBJ2-7 TRBV7-2 CASSPGGGRDEQYF TGTGCCAGCAGCCCCGGCGGGGGCCGGGACGAGCAGTACTTC
TRBD2 - TRBJ2-3 TRBV27 CASSTRGRTDTQYF TGTGCCAGCAGTACACGCGGGAGAACAGATACGCAGTATTTT
- many TRBJ1-1 TRBV27 CASSLLKSDTEAFF TGTGCCAGCAGTTTATTAAAGAGTGACACTGAAGCTTTCTTT
TRBD2 many TRBJ2-7 TRBV20-1 CSAQTSGPLEQYF TGCAGTGCCCAGACTAGCGGGCCCCTCGAGCAGTACTTC
- many TRBJ2-5 TRBV7-6 CASSWGNQETQYF TGTGCCAGCAGTTGGGGGAATCAAGAGACCCAGTACTTC
TRBD2 many TRBJ2-1 TRBV20-1 CSARDPTSGAYNEQFF TGCAGTGCTAGAGATCCCACTAGCGGTGCCTACAATGAGCAGTTCTTC
- many TRBJ2-2 TRBV10-3 CAISESNLRANTGELFF TGTGCCATCAGTGAGTCCAATCTTCGCGCGAACACCGGGGAGCTGTTTTTT
- - TRBJ2-2 TRBV25-1 CASSDRTDTGELFF TGTGCCAGCAGTGACCGGACAGACACCGGGGAGCTGTTTTTT
TRBD2 few TRBJ2-7 TRBV28 CASNAGGLTYEQYF TGTGCCAGCAACGCGGGAGGACTTACCTACGAGCAGTACTTC
- few TRBJ2-7 TRBV7-2 CASSLGFEMPYEQYF TGTGCCAGCAGCTTAGGGTTCGAGATGCCCTACGAGCAGTACTTC
- few TRBJ1-6 TRBV28 CVTAGGDNSPLHF TGTGTCACGGCCGGGGGCGATAATTCACCCCTCCACTTT
- few TRBJ2-3 TRBV5-1 CASSSGQGTDTQYF TGCGCCAGCAGCTCGGGGCAGGGCACGGATACGCAGTATTTT
- many TRBJ1-5 TRBV7-9 CASSPSDSNQPQHF TGTGCCAGCAGCCCGAGTGATAGCAATCAGCCCCAGCATTTT
- many TRBJ2-2 TRBV24-1 CATSESLGGPGELFF TGTGCCACCAGTGAATCCTTGGGGGGGCCCGGGGAGCTGTTTTTT
TRBD1 - TRBJ1-5 TRBV6-1 CASSEGQGLNQPQHF TGTGCCAGCAGTGAAGGACAGGGACTCAATCAGCCCCAGCATTTT
TRBD1 few TRBJ2-7 TRBV7-8 CASSVGQGSYEQYF TGTGCCAGCAGCGTGGGACAGGGTAGCTACGAGCAGTACTTC
TRBD2 many TRBJ2-7 TRBV19 CASSIYPSGGSYEQYF TGTGCCAGTAGTATTTATCCGTCGGGAGGAAGCTACGAGCAGTACTTC